Listed below are T cell receptor beta chains from one sample, sequenced in a study of vaccination and CD4 T cells after COVID-19. TCRdb fed the PCR reads into MiXCR, producing one record per CDR3 protein. The sample carries over 20,000 distinct CDR3 sequences, about 52% recorded once. No antigens are known for them. The material sequenced was CD4+ T cells from blood, cultured in vitro. Receptors were obtained from a human donor who had recovered from COVID-19. The CDR3 runs from the conserved cysteine through the conserved F or W. The order of the fields is V gene, D gene, J gene, CDR3 protein. The D gene is left open where the match is weak.

>TRBV7-9|TRBD1|TRBJ1-5
CASSFTGPTGDQPQHF
>TRBV6-5|TRBD1|TRBJ2-5
CASSYVTGDPKETQYF
>TRBV6-1|NA|TRBJ2-2
CASRGQGGSGELFF
>TRBV5-1|NA|TRBJ1-1
CASSPQGSHTEAFF
>TRBV2|TRBD1|TRBJ2-2
CASSEIGTVNTGELFF
>TRBV10-3|NA|TRBJ1-2
CAISAPRQHNYGYTF
>TRBV6-1|NA|TRBJ2-2
CASRLAVANTGELFF
>TRBV10-3|NA|TRBJ1-4
CAISEGGTNEKLFF
>TRBV2|TRBD1|TRBJ1-1
CASSDQTGDTEAFF
>TRBV6-2/TRBV6-3|NA|TRBJ1-1
CASRGTGYTEAFF
>TRBV7-9|NA|TRBJ1-3
CASAGNTIYF
>TRBV7-3|NA|TRBJ2-3
CASSFRANTDTQYF
>TRBV19|NA|TRBJ2-3
CASSLGGTTDTQYF
>TRBV7-9|TRBD2|TRBJ2-3
CASSQGLAAGADTQYF
>TRBV2|NA|TRBJ1-6
CASRDRTNNSPLHF
>TRBV19|NA|TRBJ1-5
CASSTGEDSNQPQHF